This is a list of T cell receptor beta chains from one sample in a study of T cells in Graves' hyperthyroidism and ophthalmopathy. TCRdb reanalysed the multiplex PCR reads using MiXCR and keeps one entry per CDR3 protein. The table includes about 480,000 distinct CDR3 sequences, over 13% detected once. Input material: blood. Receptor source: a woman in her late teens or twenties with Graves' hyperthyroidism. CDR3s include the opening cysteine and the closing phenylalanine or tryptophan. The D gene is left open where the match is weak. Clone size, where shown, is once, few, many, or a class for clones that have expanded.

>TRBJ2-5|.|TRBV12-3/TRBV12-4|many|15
CASSERRLLQETQYF
TGTGCCAGCAGCGAAAGACGACTACTGCAAGAGACCCAGTACTTC
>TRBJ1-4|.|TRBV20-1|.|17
CSARGTSGGADNEKLFF
TGCAGTGCTAGAGGAACTAGCGGGGGGGCGGATAATGAAAAACTGTTTTTT
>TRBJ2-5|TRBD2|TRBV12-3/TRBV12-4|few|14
CASNVAGGEETQYF
TGTGCCAGCAATGTAGCGGGAGGAGAAGAGACCCAGTACTTC
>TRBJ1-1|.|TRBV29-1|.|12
CSGTHLGQLAFF
TGCAGCGGGACGCATTTAGGACAACTAGCTTTCTTT
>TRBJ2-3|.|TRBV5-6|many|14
CASSQLDVLDTQYF
TGTGCCAGCAGCCAATTGGACGTCCTGGATACGCAGTATTTT
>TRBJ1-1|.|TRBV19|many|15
CASSTDRLMNTEAFF
TGTGCCAGTAGTACCGACAGATTGATGAACACTGAAGCTTTCTTT
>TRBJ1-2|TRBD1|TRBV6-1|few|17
CASSRRLRQGGSYGYTF
TGTGCCAGCAGCCGCAGGCTTAGACAGGGGGGGTCTTATGGCTACACCTTC
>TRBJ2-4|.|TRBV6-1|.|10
CASGSNIQYF
TGTGCCAGCGGATCAAACATTCAGTACTTC
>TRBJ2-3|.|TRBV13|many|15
CASSGQAGPTDTQYF
TGTGCCAGCAGCGGGCAGGCGGGCCCCACAGATACGCAGTATTTT
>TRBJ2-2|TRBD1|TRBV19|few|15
CASSMAGGNTGELFF
TGTGCCAGTAGTATGGCAGGGGGGAACACCGGGGAGCTGTTTTTT
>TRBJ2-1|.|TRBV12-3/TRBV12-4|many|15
CASSLGLQEGGEQFF
TGTGCCAGCAGTTTAGGTTTACAGGAAGGGGGTGAGCAGTTCTTC
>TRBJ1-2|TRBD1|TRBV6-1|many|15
CASSQTGQGASGYTF
TGTGCCAGCAGTCAAACCGGACAGGGGGCTTCTGGCTACACCTTC
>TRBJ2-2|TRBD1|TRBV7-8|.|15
CASSPGQGLNGELFF
TGTGCCAGCAGCCCGGGACAGGGACTAAACGGGGAGCTGTTTTTT
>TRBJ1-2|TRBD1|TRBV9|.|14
CASSVEGANYGYTF
TGTGCCAGCAGCGTAGAGGGGGCGAACTATGGCTACACCTTC
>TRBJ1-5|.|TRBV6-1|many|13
CASSKRRGNPQHF
TGTGCCAGCAGTAAGCGGAGAGGGAACCCCCAGCATTTT
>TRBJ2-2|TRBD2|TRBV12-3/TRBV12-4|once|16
CASEPGLAGGAGELFF
TGTGCCAGCGAGCCGGGACTAGCGGGAGGGGCCGGGGAGCTGTTTTTT
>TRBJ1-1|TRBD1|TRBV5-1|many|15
CASSLPRTGNTEAFF
TGCGCCAGCAGCTTGCCTCGGACAGGAAACACTGAAGCTTTCTTT
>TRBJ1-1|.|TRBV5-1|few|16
CASSQSVGDLNTEAFF
TGCGCCAGCAGCCAAAGTGTGGGGGATTTGAACACTGAAGCTTTCTTT
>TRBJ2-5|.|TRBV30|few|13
CAWSVGGRETQYF
TGTGCCTGGAGTGTCGGGGGTAGGGAGACCCAGTACTTC
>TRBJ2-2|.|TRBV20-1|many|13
CSARARNTGELFF
TGCAGTGCTAGAGCGAGGAACACCGGGGAGCTGTTTTTT
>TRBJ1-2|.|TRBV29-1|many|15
CSVEDRRGPPYGYTF
TGCAGCGTTGAAGATCGTAGGGGCCCTCCCTATGGCTACACCTTC
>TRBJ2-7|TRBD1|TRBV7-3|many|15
CASSLQGQGTYEQYF
TGTGCCAGCAGCTTGCAAGGACAGGGGACCTACGAGCAGTACTTC
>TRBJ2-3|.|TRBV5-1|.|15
CASSFPGRREAMQYF
TGCGCCAGCAGCTTTCCGGGACGTCGCGAGGCTATGCAGTATTTT
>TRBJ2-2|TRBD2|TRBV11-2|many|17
CASSLSQASGRAGELFF
TGTGCCAGCAGCTTGTCGCAGGCTAGCGGGAGGGCCGGGGAGCTGTTTTTT
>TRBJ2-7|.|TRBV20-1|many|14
CSAREGAFGYEQYF
TGCAGTGCTAGAGAGGGGGCTTTTGGCTACGAGCAGTACTTC
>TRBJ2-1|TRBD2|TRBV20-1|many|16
CSALPLGLAGNNEQFF
TGCAGTGCTCTCCCCCTGGGACTAGCGGGAAACAATGAGCAGTTCTTC
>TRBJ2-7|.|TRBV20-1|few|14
CSAYPRRGSYEQYF
TGCAGTGCTTACCCCCGCCGGGGCTCCTACGAGCAGTACTTC
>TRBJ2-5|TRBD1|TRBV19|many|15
CASTQGGQLQETQYF
TGTGCCAGTACTCAAGGGGGACAGTTACAAGAGACCCAGTACTTC
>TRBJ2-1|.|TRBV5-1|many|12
CASSSLANEQFF
TGCGCCAGCAGCTCGCTAGCGAATGAGCAGTTCTTC
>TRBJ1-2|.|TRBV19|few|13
CASSVSPGQGYTF
TGTGCCAGTAGTGTATCCCCAGGGCAGGGCTACACCTTC
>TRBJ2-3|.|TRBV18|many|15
CASSPDMARRDTQYF
TGTGCCAGCTCACCGGATATGGCGAGGAGGGATACGCAGTATTTT
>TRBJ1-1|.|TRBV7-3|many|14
CASSLGVENTEAFF
TGTGCCAGCAGCTTAGGGGTTGAGAACACTGAAGCTTTCTTT
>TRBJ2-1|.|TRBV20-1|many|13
CSLRDGWNDEQFF
TGCAGTCTCCGGGACGGGTGGAATGATGAGCAGTTCTTC
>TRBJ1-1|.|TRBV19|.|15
CASTSDRARSTEAFF
.
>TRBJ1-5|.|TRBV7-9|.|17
CASSLEPQGGRSQPQHF
TGTGCCAGCAGCTTAGAACCGCAGGGCGGTCGAAGTCAGCCCCAGCATTTT
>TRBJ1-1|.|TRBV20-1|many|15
CSARDLEVGSTEAFF
TGCAGTGCTAGAGACCTTGAGGTGGGCAGCACTGAAGCTTTCTTT
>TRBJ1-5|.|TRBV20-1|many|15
CSARGRGIGNQPQHF
TGCAGTGCGAGGGGAAGGGGAATAGGCAATCAGCCCCAGCATTTT
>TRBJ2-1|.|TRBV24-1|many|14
CATSEGGGYNEQFF
TGTGCCACCAGCGAGGGGGGAGGCTACAATGAGCAGTTCTTC
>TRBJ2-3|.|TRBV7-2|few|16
CASSSKLSAPSDTQYF
TGTGCCAGCAGCTCTAAACTCTCGGCCCCTTCAGATACGCAGTATTTT
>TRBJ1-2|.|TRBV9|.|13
CASSVAEGRGYTF
TGTGCCAGCAGCGTAGCGGAAGGGCGGGGCTACACCTTC
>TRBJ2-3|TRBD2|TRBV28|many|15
CASSFRGSGGDTQYF
TGTGCCAGCAGTTTCCGCGGGAGTGGGGGAGATACGCAGTATTTT
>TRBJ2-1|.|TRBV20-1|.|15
CSPLGGTNSYNEQFF
TGCAGTCCCTTAGGCGGGACGAACTCCTACAATGAGCAGTTCTTC
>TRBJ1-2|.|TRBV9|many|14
CASSVGGTNTGYTF
TGTGCCAGCAGCGTAGGGGGCACCAACACAGGCTACACCTTC
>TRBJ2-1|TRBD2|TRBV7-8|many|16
CASSFLTSGGYNEQFF
TGTGCCAGCAGCTTTCTAACTAGCGGGGGCTACAATGAGCAGTTCTTC
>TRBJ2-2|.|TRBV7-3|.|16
CASSLNPPTNTGELFF
TGTGCCAGCAGCTTAAATCCCCCAACGAACACCGGGGAGCTGTTTTTT